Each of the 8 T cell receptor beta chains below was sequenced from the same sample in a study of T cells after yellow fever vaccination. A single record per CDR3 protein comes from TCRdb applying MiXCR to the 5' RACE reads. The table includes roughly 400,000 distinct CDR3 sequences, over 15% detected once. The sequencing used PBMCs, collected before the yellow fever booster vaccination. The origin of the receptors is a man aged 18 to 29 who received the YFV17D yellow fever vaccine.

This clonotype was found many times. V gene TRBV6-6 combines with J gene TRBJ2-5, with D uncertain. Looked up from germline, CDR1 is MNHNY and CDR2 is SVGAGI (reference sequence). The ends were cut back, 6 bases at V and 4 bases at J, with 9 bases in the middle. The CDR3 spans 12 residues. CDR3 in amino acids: CASSLQTETQYF. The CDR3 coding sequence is TGTGCCAGCAGCCTCCAAACAGAGACCCAGTACTTC.

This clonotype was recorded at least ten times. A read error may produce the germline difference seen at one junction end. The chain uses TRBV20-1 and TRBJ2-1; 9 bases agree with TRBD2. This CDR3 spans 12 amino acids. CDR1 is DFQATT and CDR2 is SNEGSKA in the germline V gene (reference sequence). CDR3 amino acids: CSANLNPGLARF. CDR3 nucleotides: TGCAGTGCCAACCTAAATCCGGGACTAGCACGTTTC.

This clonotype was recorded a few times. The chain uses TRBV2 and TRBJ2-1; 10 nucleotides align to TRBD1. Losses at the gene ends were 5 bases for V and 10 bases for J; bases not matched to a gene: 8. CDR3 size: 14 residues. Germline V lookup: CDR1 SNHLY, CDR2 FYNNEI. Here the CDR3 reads CASSSRDRGGEQFF. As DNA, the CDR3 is TGTGCCAGCAGTTCCCGGGACAGGGGAGGGGAGCAGTTCTTC.

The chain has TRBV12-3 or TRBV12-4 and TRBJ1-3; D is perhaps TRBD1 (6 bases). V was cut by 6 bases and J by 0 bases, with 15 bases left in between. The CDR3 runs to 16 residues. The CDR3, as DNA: TGTGCCAGCAGCCAGGACAGCTCCATCTCTGGAAACACCATATATTTT. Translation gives CASSQDSSISGNTIYF.

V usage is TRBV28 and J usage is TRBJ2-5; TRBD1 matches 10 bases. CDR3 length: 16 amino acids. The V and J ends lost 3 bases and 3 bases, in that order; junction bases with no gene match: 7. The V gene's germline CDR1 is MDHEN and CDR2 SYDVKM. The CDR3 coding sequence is TGTGCCAGCAGTTTGGGGAAAGGGACAGGGGAAGAGACCCAGTACTTC. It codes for CASSLGKGTGEETQYF.

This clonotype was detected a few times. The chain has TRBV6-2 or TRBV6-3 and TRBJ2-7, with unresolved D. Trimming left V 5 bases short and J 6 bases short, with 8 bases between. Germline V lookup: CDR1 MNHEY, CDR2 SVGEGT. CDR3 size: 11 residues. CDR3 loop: CASSAATEQYF. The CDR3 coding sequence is TGTGCCAGCAGTGCCGCTACCGAGCAGTACTTC.

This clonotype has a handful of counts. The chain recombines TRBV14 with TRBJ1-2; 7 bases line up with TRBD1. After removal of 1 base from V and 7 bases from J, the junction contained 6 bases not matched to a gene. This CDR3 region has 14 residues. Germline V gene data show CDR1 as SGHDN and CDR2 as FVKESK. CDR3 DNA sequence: TGTGCCAGCAGCCAAGCCGGGACAGCTCCTGGCTACACCTTC. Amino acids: CASSQAGTAPGYTF.

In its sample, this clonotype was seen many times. The CDR3 bases are TGTGCCAGCAGCGTGGGGACCGCGAACACCGGGGAGCTGTTTTTT. Protein: CASSVGTANTGELFF. This chain connects TRBV9 to TRBJ2-2; possibly TRBD1 or TRBD2 for D (5 bases each). In germline, CDR1 is SGDLS, CDR2 YYNGEE. Trimming left V 2 bases short and J 0 bases short, with 8 bases between. The CDR3 spans 15 residues.